This T cell receptor beta chain was recovered during a study of T-cell reconstitution after alpha-beta-depleted transplantation in children. Preparing the TCRbeta library involved the use of unique molecular identifiers. TCRdb redid the calling of the PCR reads with MiXCR, one entry per CDR3 protein. The repertoire includes around 200,000 distinct CDR3 sequences, 11% of them detected once, and 28% sits in the top ten. Study conclusions and caveats: Newly made T cells mostly supplied T-cell counts and diversity one year after transplant. Some patients owed their high day-60 TCRbeta diversity to surviving recipient T cells and thymic progenitors. In patients about two months after transplant, alpha-beta T cells reportedly arose from several hundred expanded graft clones.

This clonotype was recorded at least ten times. The antigen remains undetermined. The V end was cut by 2 bases, the J end by 10 bases, with 15 bases between. The CDR3 runs 13 residues. Germline CDR1 and CDR2: SEHNR and FQNEAQ (reference sequence). This TCR came from a child younger than two with acute myeloid leukemia, due to receive a stem cell transplant. The specimen comprised PBMCs, sampled before TCRalphabeta/CD19-depleted stem cell transplant. The chain is built from TRBV7-9 and TRBJ2-7; weak D call: TRBD2 (5 bases). The CDR3 is CASSLSSLGRQYF. The CDR3 DNA reads as TGTGCCAGCAGCTTATCCTCTTTGGGGAGACAGTACTTC.